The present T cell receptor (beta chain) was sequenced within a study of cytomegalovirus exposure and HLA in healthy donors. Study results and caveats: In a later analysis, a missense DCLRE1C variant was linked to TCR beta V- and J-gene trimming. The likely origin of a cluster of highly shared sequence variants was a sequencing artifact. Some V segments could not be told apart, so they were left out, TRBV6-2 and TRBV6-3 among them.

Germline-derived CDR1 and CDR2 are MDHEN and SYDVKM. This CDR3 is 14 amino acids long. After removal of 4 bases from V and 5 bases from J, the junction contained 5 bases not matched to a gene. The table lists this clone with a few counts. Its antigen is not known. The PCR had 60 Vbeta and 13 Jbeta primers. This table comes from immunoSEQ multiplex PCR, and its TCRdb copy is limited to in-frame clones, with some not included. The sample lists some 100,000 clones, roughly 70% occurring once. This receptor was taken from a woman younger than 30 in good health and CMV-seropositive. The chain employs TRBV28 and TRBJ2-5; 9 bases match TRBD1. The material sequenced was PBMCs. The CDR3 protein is CASSSMDRGETQYF. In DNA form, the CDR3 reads TGTGCCAGCAGTTCTATGGACAGGGGCGAGACCCAGTACTTC.